These T cell receptor beta chains were read from a single sample in a study of T cell repertoires in cytomegalovirus infection. TCRdb reanalysed the reads using MiXCR and keeps one entry per CDR3 protein. Of around 94,000 distinct CDR3 sequences listed, 15% to 20% are singletons. The specimen sequenced was PBMCs. The receptors originated from a human donor in good health (CMV status not recorded). Some clones in this sample may be carry-over from other donors' samples. The CDR3 runs from the conserved cysteine through the conserved F or W. D genes are given only for firm matches. Size tells how often a clone was seen (once, few, many) or the class of an expanded clone, and some rows leave it out.

J gene,V gene,clone size,D gene,CDR3 DNA,CDR3 protein
TRBJ2-7,TRBV2,many,TRBD2,TGCGCCAGCAGCATAACCGGGACTAGCTACGAGCAGTACTTC,CASSITGTSYEQYF
TRBJ1-4,TRBV5-1,few,.,TGCGCCAGCAGCCGGGGACTTACTTATGAAAAACTGTTTTTT,CASSRGLTYEKLFF
TRBJ1-2,TRBV28,.,.,TGTGCCAGCTGTCCCGGGACGGGACTCTGGAAATCTAACTATGGCTACACCTTC,CASCPGTGLWKSNYGYTF
TRBJ2-7,TRBV2,few,TRBD1,TGTGCCAGCAGGGCAGGGGGCAAAGACGAGCAGTACTTC,CASRAGGKDEQYF
TRBJ2-1,TRBV7-3,.,TRBD2,TGTGCCAGCAGCTTAACGAGTGCGAGCGGGGGGGCGAATGAGCAGTTCTTC,CASSLTSASGGANEQFF
TRBJ1-5,TRBV18,.,.,TGTGCCAGCTCACCACCCACAGGGCGCAATCAGCCCCAGCATTTT,CASSPPTGRNQPQHF
TRBJ1-1,TRBV18,.,.,TGTGCCAGCTCACCGGCGGGGAACGCTGAAGCTTTCTTT,CASSPAGNAEAFF
TRBJ1-2,TRBV20-1,many,.,TGCAGTGCTAGAGCTGGACTTATGTCCGAATATCCTGGCTACACCTTC,CSARAGLMSEYPGYTF
TRBJ2-5,TRBV2,.,.,TGTGCCAGCAGTGAAGCCAGGGACTGGCGAAAACTAGAGACCCAGTACTTC,CASSEARDWRKLETQYF
TRBJ1-1,TRBV11-2,many,.,TGTGCCAGCAGCTTCCAAGGGGCAGGAACTGAAGCTTTCTTT,CASSFQGAGTEAFF
TRBJ2-1,TRBV29-1,few,.,TGCAGCGTTGAACTCCGGGACATCTACAATGAGCAGTTCTTC,CSVELRDIYNEQFF
TRBJ1-2,TRBV6-2/TRBV6-3,.,.,TGTGCCAGCAGCCCGGTGGGCCCCTATGGCTACACCTTC,CASSPVGPYGYTF
TRBJ2-1,TRBV12-3/TRBV12-4,many,.,TGTGCCAGCAGCAGTCAAGTCGGGTATGAGCAGTTCTTC,CASSSQVGYEQFF
TRBJ2-7,TRBV7-2,many,.,TGTGCCAGCAGCTTTAGGGGGGGGACCTACGAGCAGTACTTC,CASSFRGGTYEQYF
TRBJ2-3,TRBV5-4,few,TRBD2,TGTGCCAGCAGCTTACGGCTAGCGGGGGGGAGAGATACGCAGTATTTT,CASSLRLAGGRDTQYF
TRBJ1-1,TRBV29-1,many,.,TGCAGCGTGGTAGTGAGGACTGAAGCTTTCTTT,CSVVVRTEAFF
TRBJ2-5,TRBV20-1,.,.,TGCAGTGCTAGACCTTTGACTAGTCCCGAGACCCAGTACTTC,CSARPLTSPETQYF
TRBJ1-1,TRBV20-1,few,TRBD1,TGCAGTGCTAGACCGGGGGGACAGGGTAGGACTGAAGCTTTCTTT,CSARPGGQGRTEAFF
TRBJ1-1,TRBV7-2,many,.,TGTGCCAGCAGCTTAGGAACAGGGAACACTGAAGCTTTCTTT,CASSLGTGNTEAFF
TRBJ1-1,TRBV7-3,many,TRBD1,TGTGCCAGCAGCTTAGTTGGACAGGGCACTGAAGCTTTCTTT,CASSLVGQGTEAFF
TRBJ2-2,TRBV11-3,many,.,TGTGCCAGCAGCTTAGATGGCAGGGCCACCGGGGAGCTGTTTTTT,CASSLDGRATGELFF
TRBJ1-4,TRBV5-1,few,TRBD1,TGCGCCAGCAGCTTGGCAGGGGACAGGGTCGGAAAACTGTTTTTT,CASSLAGDRVGKLFF
TRBJ2-3,TRBV28,many,TRBD1,TGTGCCAGCAGTCCCTCCTCTGGCAGGGGGGATACGCAGTATTTT,CASSPSSGRGDTQYF
TRBJ1-4,TRBV25-1,few,TRBD1,TGTGCGTCGACAGGGGGTACTAATGAAAAACTGTTTTTT,CASTGGTNEKLFF
TRBJ1-6,TRBV7-2,few,TRBD1,TGTGCCAGCAGCGTCCAGGGGGATTCACCCCTCCACTTT,CASSVQGDSPLHF
TRBJ2-3,TRBV7-2,many,.,TGTGCCAGCAGCTTAGTAGGGGAGAGCACAGATACGCAGTATTTT,CASSLVGESTDTQYF
TRBJ2-5,TRBV2,.,TRBD2,TGTGCCAGCACCCCTCTACGGGGGGGCGAGACCCAGTACTTC,CASTPLRGGETQYF
TRBJ2-2,TRBV12-3/TRBV12-4,many,.,TGTGCCAGCAGGGGCCCATGGCCAGGGAACACCGGGGAGCTGTTTTTT,CASRGPWPGNTGELFF
TRBJ1-1,TRBV7-2,many,.,TGTGCCAGCAGCTTGACGGGACTGGTGAACACTGAAGCTTTCTTT,CASSLTGLVNTEAFF
TRBJ1-2,TRBV27,.,.,TGTGCCAGCAGTTCCCCTCGCAGCAACTATGGCTACACCTTC,CASSSPRSNYGYTF
TRBJ1-4,TRBV28,few,TRBD1,TGTGCCAGCAGTTTATACAGGGGGGGTAATGAAAAACTGTTTTTT,CASSLYRGGNEKLFF
TRBJ2-2,TRBV24-1,.,.,TGTGCCACCAGTTTTGACTTCACCGGGGAGCTGTTTTTT,CATSFDFTGELFF
TRBJ2-1,TRBV7-6,few,TRBD2,TGTGCCAGCAGCCCCAAGCGGGAACTCATCAATGAGCAGTTCTTC,CASSPKRELINEQFF
TRBJ1-1,TRBV19,few,TRBD1,TGTGCCAGTAGTATATCGGGACAGGACGAAGCTTTCTTT,CASSISGQDEAFF
TRBJ2-7,TRBV10-3,few,.,TGTGCCATCAGGGAGCCGGGCGGAGCGTACGAGCAGTACTTC,CAIREPGGAYEQYF
TRBJ1-5,TRBV5-6,.,TRBD1,TGTGCCAGCAGCCCCTGGGACAGGAGACATCAGCCCCAGCATTTT,CASSPWDRRHQPQHF
TRBJ2-1,TRBV7-3,many,.,TGTGCCAGCAGCCCCGTGGGGGGGCTATACAATGAGCAGTTCTTC,CASSPVGGLYNEQFF
TRBJ1-3,TRBV12-3/TRBV12-4,few,.,TGTGCCAGCAGTTTCAGCTCTGGAAACACCATATATTTT,CASSFSSGNTIYF
TRBJ2-5,TRBV5-5,.,.,TGTGCCAGCAGCTATACAGGGCCAGAGACCCAGTACTTC,CASSYTGPETQYF
TRBJ2-3,TRBV7-9,.,TRBD2,TGTGCCAGCAGCTTAGGGACTAGCCCAGATACGCAGTATTTT,CASSLGTSPDTQYF
TRBJ2-3,TRBV7-2,.,.,TGTGCCAGCAGCCTGGGGGGAAAAGCTACGCCTTATTTT,CASSLGGKATPYF